A selection of T cell receptor beta chains follows, all from one sample in a study of coeliac disease. Produced via immunoSEQ multiplex PCR; TCRdb's table is partial and in-frame only. The table shows a few thousand clones, with roughly three fifths occurring only once. The material sequenced was intraepithelial lymphocytes from the gut. All receptors derive from a human donor with active celiac disease. Each CDR3 is given with its conserved first and last residue.

>TRBV7-5|TRBJ2-1
CVRRFISGTRVEDEQFF
>TRBV27|TRBJ2-5
CATQTSGTAETQYF
>TRBV5-1|TRBJ1-2
CASSLEEMSDYGYTF
>TRBV30|TRBJ2-5
CAWEGQKQETQYF
>TRBV28|TRBJ2-7
CASSTGTGSFYEQYF
>TRBV28|TRBJ2-3
CASSSGTTDTQYF
>TRBV10-2|TRBJ2-7
CASSSGTGVGEQYF
>TRBV6-5|TRBJ2-3
CASSKSGFIQYF
>TRBV29-1|TRBJ2-6
CSVGRGGANVLTF
>TRBV5-1|TRBJ2-7
CASSALGSGSYEQYF
>TRBV11-2|TRBJ2-7
CASSHGPGTGGDEQYF
>TRBV7-9|TRBJ2-3
CASSLFRTERTDTQYF
>TRBV12-5|TRBJ1-2
CASGSSNQGKTYGYTF
>TRBV5-1|TRBJ2-5
CASSLQGVLGETQYF
>TRBV27|TRBJ2-3
CASSLTPGRTSIDTQYF
>TRBV27|TRBJ2-5
CASSLVGAKETQYF
>TRBV7-9|TRBJ2-5
CASSLNPDWNQETQYF
>TRBV6-5|TRBJ2-3
CASSYVAGTTDTQYF
>TRBV11-2|TRBJ1-2
CASSFIENYGYTF
>TRBV7-3|TRBJ2-1
CASSLFLAGGDEQFF
>TRBV2|TRBJ2-7
CASSVLAGGERDEQYF
>TRBV2|TRBJ2-3
CASSRLAGVTDTQYF
>TRBV4-2|TRBJ2-3
CASRNRESTDTQYF
>TRBV18|TRBJ2-1
CASSPTNDEQFF
>TRBV29-1|TRBJ2-3
CSVEEWLAGGVGTDTQYF
>TRBV11-2|TRBJ2-7
CASSSRQASGVYEQYF
>TRBV27|TRBJ2-7
CASLSRLMGGPSYEQYF
>TRBV4-2|TRBJ2-1
CASSLRAGEGGNEQFF
>TRBV4-1|TRBJ2-7
CASSQSGRAYEQYF
>TRBV19|TRBJ2-1
CASSIPGGSSYNEQFF
>TRBV7-3|TRBJ2-1
CASLPNSGPYNEQFF
>TRBV27|TRBJ2-1
CASSLSPGSAGPREQFF
>TRBV5-1|TRBJ2-7
CASSLEGTGSDEQYF
>TRBV6-1|TRBJ1-1
CASSRPYRGAEAFF
>TRBV6-6|TRBJ2-5
CASSYGSVQETQYF
>TRBV5-1|TRBJ1-5
CASSIEGDQPQHF
>TRBV11-2|TRBJ2-7
CASSLPTAGGPTYEQYF
>TRBV30|TRBJ1-6
CAWSKWEGANSPLHF
>TRBV30|TRBJ2-2
CAWSRTGNFGELFF
>TRBV10-3|TRBJ2-1
CAISAPAGGPNEQFF
>TRBV18|TRBJ1-1
CASSPGQGQGNTEAFF
>TRBV27|TRBJ2-1
CASSPMTSGRAEFF
>TRBV25-1|TRBJ2-1
CASSETLGGAFRYNEQFF
>TRBV5-6|TRBJ1-5
CASSLSLIPVARTQSAQHF
>TRBV30|TRBJ1-5
CAWSVMGGGDQPQHF
>TRBV19|TRBJ1-2
CASSINYEVLPNYGYTF
>TRBV27|TRBJ1-2
CASSFTGQGASGYGYTF
>TRBV1|TRBJ1-5
CTSKLSGGGLIGDQPQHF
>TRBV28|TRBJ2-7
CASSIQYEQYF
>TRBV19|TRBJ2-5
CASSGWDTLGGETQYF
>TRBV28|TRBJ2-5
CASSSPTSGAQETQYF
>TRBV7-9|TRBJ2-3
CASSGWTSGRGPPDTQYF
>TRBV4-2|TRBJ2-5
CASSHPPGVLYRETQYF
>TRBV19|TRBJ2-2
CASSLGLASTGELFF